These T cell receptor beta chains were read from a single sample in a study of cytotoxic CD8 clonotypes in ibrutinib-treated CLL. The repertoire was sequenced with immunoSEQ multiplex PCR; TCRdb's copy has only in-frame clones and lacks some. The data contain 120,000 to 150,000 clones, around 93% of them singletons. The specimen was PBMCs, collected after 12 months of ibrutinib treatment. The source is a human donor with chronic lymphocytic leukemia. Each CDR3 is given with its conserved first and last residue. A D gene is named only where the DNA matches it firmly. The size field is filled for only some rows; it gives once, few, many or a size class.

j_call v_call d_call clone_size cdr3_nt cdr3_aa
TRBJ2-3 TRBV13 - - TGTGCCAGCAGCTCCACAGATACGCAGTATTTT CASSSTDTQYF
TRBJ1-1 TRBV27 TRBD1 - TGTGCCAGCAGTCTTACGACAGGGATTGAAGCTTTCTTT CASSLTTGIEAFF
TRBJ1-3 TRBV9 TRBD1 once TGTGCCAGCAGCTTCGCTCCAGGGGGATCCCCCCCAAGAAACACCATATATTTT CASSFAPGGSPPRNTIYF
TRBJ2-7 TRBV27 - - TGTGCCAGCAGTTTATCACGGATAGACTACGAGCAGTACTTC CASSLSRIDYEQYF
TRBJ2-3 TRBV6-1 - - TGTGCCAGCCGCGGAGGAAGCACAGATACGCAGTATTTT CASRGGSTDTQYF
TRBJ1-5 TRBV18 - few TGTGCCAGCTCACGGACCGGCGGCCAGCCCCAGCATTTT CASSRTGGQPQHF
TRBJ2-7 TRBV27 TRBD2 - TGTGCCAGCAGTAGTCTAGCGGGAGCTCCCGAGCAGTACTTC CASSSLAGAPEQYF
TRBJ1-1 TRBV27 - once TGTGCCAGCAGTTCACCTCTCAGGGGTGGGAACACTGAAGCTTTCTTT CASSSPLRGGNTEAFF
TRBJ1-5 TRBV29-1 TRBD1 - TGCAGCGTTGACAGGGGGGACGGACCCCAGCATTTT CSVDRGDGPQHF
TRBJ2-5 TRBV28 - - TGTGCCAGCAGTTTATACAGAGAGACCCAGTACTTC CASSLYRETQYF
TRBJ2-7 TRBV5-1 - - TGCGCCAGCAGCTTGGCGGCAAAAAAAGAGCAGTACTTC CASSLAAKKEQYF
TRBJ1-1 TRBV6-6 - - TGTGCCAGCAGTCTCCCGGGAGGGAGGACTGAAGCTTTCTTT CASSLPGGRTEAFF
TRBJ2-7 TRBV9 - - TGTGCCAGCAGCGTAGGGGCATCGGGGCAGCTTAGCTCCTACGAGCAGTACTTC CASSVGASGQLSSYEQYF
TRBJ2-1 TRBV19 TRBD1 - TGTGCCAGTAGTATAGGGACAGGGCCCTTCAATGAGCAGTTCTTC CASSIGTGPFNEQFF
TRBJ2-3 TRBV7-8 - - TGTGCCAGCAGCTTATGGGGCGATCCGCAGTATTTT CASSLWGDPQYF
TRBJ2-5 TRBV2 TRBD2 few TGTGCCAGCATACTAGCGGGAGGGCCCGGAGGGACCGAGACCCAGTACTTC CASILAGGPGGTETQYF
TRBJ2-3 TRBV14 - - TGTGCCAGCAGCCAAGAACCAGGAACAGATACGCAGTATTTT CASSQEPGTDTQYF
TRBJ2-1 TRBV30 TRBD2 - TGTGCCTGGACCATGGGACTAGCGGGGATCAATGAGCAGTTCTTC CAWTMGLAGINEQFF
TRBJ2-5 TRBV5-1 TRBD2 once TGCGCCAGCAGCTTGGAACAGAGCGGGAGGGAGACCCAGTACTTC CASSLEQSGRETQYF
TRBJ2-3 TRBV4-3 - - TGCGCCAGCAGCCCTCTTCCGCGGGATTATACAGATACGCAGTATTTT CASSPLPRDYTDTQYF
TRBJ2-7 TRBV19 TRBD1 - TGTGCCAGTAGAACGAACCGGGACAGGGGGACCTACGAGCAGTACTTC CASRTNRDRGTYEQYF
TRBJ1-2 TRBV9 - - TGTGCCAGCAGCGTAGGCGTGGATAACTATGGCTACACCTTC CASSVGVDNYGYTF
TRBJ2-3 TRBV7-3 TRBD1 - TGTGCCAGCAGCCCGGACAGGGCCACCACAGATACGCAGTATTTT CASSPDRATTDTQYF
TRBJ2-2 TRBV7-9 - - TGTGCCAGCAGCTCCGGGTACACCCACACCGGGGAGCTGTTTTTT CASSSGYTHTGELFF
TRBJ2-3 TRBV14 - - TGTGCCAGCAGCCAAGATTCTAGCGCAGATACGCAGTATTTT CASSQDSSADTQYF
TRBJ2-5 TRBV10-3 - - TGTGCCATCAGTGATGGGACACAGGGCTTGGGCGGCCCTTACCGTCAAGAGACCCAGTACTTC CAISDGTQGLGGPYRQETQYF
TRBJ2-7 TRBV29-1 - - TGCAGCGTTGAAGATCCCCAGAGCCTCGAGCAGTACTTC CSVEDPQSLEQYF
TRBJ2-1 TRBV7-3 - - TGTGCCAGCAGCTTAATATCTGACGGGGTTCATGAGCAGTTCTTC CASSLISDGVHEQFF
TRBJ2-1 TRBV30 - - TGTGCCTGGAATCCGGGCGCCAGCTCCTACAATGAGCAGTTCTTC CAWNPGASSYNEQFF